This T cell receptor beta chain came from a study of T-cell reconstitution after alpha-beta-depleted transplantation in children. Construction of the TCRbeta library involved unique molecular identifiers. TCRdb ran MiXCR on the PCR reads and lists one entry per CDR3 protein. The data show some 280,000 distinct CDR3 sequences, nearly 10% seen once. With V trimmed by 7 bases and J by 4 bases, 5 bases remained unmatched. CDR1 is MNHNS, CDR2 SASEGT, per germline. This CDR3 has 13 residues. The chain is built from TRBV6-1 and TRBJ2-3; 7 nucleotides agree with TRBD2. The specimen was PBMCs from the stem cell graft donor, collected from the stem cell graft. This sequence originates from a human donor who donated a stem cell graft to a child with SCID. Here the CDR3 reads CASTPTSADTQYF. In DNA, the CDR3 is TGTGCCAGCACCCCAACTAGCGCAGATACGCAGTATTTT.